Listed here are 30 T cell receptor beta chains from one sample, sequenced in a study of blood T cell repertoires in COVID-19. Using immunoSEQ multiplex PCR, the repertoire was profiled, and TCRdb retains in-frame clones only, with some absent. The sample records about 110,000 clones, around 83% being singletons. Sample: peripheral blood. Receptors originate from a woman aged 70 to 79 with acute or convalescent COVID-19.

This chain links TRBV10-3 with TRBJ2-5; maybe TRBD1 (5 bases). V gave up 3 bases and J gave up 3 bases, with 8 bases separating them. The germline V gene has CDR1 ENHRY and CDR2 SYGVKD. This CDR3 comprises 13 residues. The CDR3 DNA reads TGTGCCATCAGTGACAGGGTGGAAGAGACCCAGTACTTC. Protein sequence: CAISDRVEETQYF.

The chain couples TRBV6-4 to TRBJ1-6; no firm D call. This CDR3 has 16 residues. Deletions cut 3 bases from V and 6 bases from J, with 15 bases between. Per germline, CDR1 MRHNA and CDR2 SNTAGT. CDR3 sequence: CASSEVGGTFNSPLHF. The CDR3 nucleotides read TGTGCCAGCAGTGAAGTCGGAGGCACATTTAATTCACCCCTCCACTTT.

This rearrangement joins TRBV6-2 or TRBV6-3 to TRBJ1-2; D ambiguous. This CDR3 comprises 15 residues. V lost 0 bases to trimming and J lost 6 bases, with 14 bases between them. Germline V gene lookup returns CDR1 MNHEY and CDR2 SVGEGT. CDR3: CASSYSQREGNGYTF. The DNA of the CDR3 is TGTGCCAGCAGTTACTCGCAGCGGGAAGGGAATGGCTACACCTTC.

This chain links TRBV7-3 with TRBJ2-3, with a tentative D call TRBD1 (6 bases). Germline CDR1 and CDR2: SGHTA and FQGTGA. The V end was cut by 2 bases, the J end by 3 bases, with 9 bases between. The CDR3 runs to 14 residues. The CDR3 protein is CASSLSRGTDTQYF. The CDR3 region has the DNA TGTGCCAGCAGCTTATCAAGGGGGACAGATACGCAGTATTTT.

This clone has a single count. This rearrangement joins TRBV11-3 to TRBJ2-5; 15 bases agree with TRBD2. The CDR3 covers 15 residues. Trimming took 4 bases from V and 5 from J; bases not matched to a gene: 2. Germline-derived CDR1 and CDR2 are SGHNT and YENEEA. The CDR3 sequence is CASSSGLAGGETQYF. CDR3 coding DNA: TGTGCCAGCAGCTCCGGACTAGCGGGAGGGGAGACCCAGTACTTC.

The CDR3 region has the DNA TGTGCCAGCAGCTTAGCCGCAGATACGACTAGCGGGAGTACAGATACGCAGTATTTT. It codes for CASSLAADTTSGSTDTQYF. V usage is TRBV7-6 and J usage is TRBJ2-3; 12 bases map to TRBD2. The CDR3 covers 19 residues. V dropped 0 bases and J dropped 3; count of bases not matched to a gene: 10. Germline assignment: CDR1 SGHVS and CDR2 FNYEAQ.

The J gene is TRBJ2-1, the V gene TRBV27; a possible D gene is TRBD2 (5 bases). The CDR3 totals 17 residues. CDR1 MNHEY and CDR2 SMNVEV come from the germline V gene (reference sequence). The germline V and J ends were trimmed by 4 bases and 9 bases, with 25 bases remaining between them. This chain's CDR3 is CASSSASWVASGGEQFF. CDR3 DNA sequence: TGTGCCAGCAGTTCCGCCTCTTGGGTGGCCAGCGGAGGTGAGCAGTTCTTC.

This clone was seen a few times. The rearrangement joins TRBV2 to TRBJ1-6, with TRBD1 identical over 11 bases. From germline, CDR1 is SNHLY and CDR2 FYNNEI. V gave up 6 bases and J gave up 10 bases; unmatched junction bases: 8. The CDR3 has 15 residues. The CDR3 spells CASRDYRDRGSPLHF. The CDR3 DNA sequence: TGTGCCAGCAGGGATTACCGGGACAGGGGGTCACCCCTCCACTTT.

The gene calls are TRBV5-1 and TRBJ1-6; D remains unclear. This CDR3 has 16 residues. Germline V gene sequence: CDR1 SGHRS, CDR2 YFSETQ. The germline V and J ends were trimmed by 0 bases and 0 bases, with 7 bases remaining between them. CDR3 DNA sequence: TGCGCCAGCAGCTTGGACGGGAGCTCCTATAATTCACCCCTCCACTTT. Encoded protein: CASSLDGSSYNSPLHF.

This clone has only a few counts. The chain has TRBV5-1 and TRBJ1-3; 11 bases align to TRBD1. This CDR3 region has 15 residues. V shed 4 bases, J shed 2 bases, and the junction held 2 bases outside the gene matches. Germline-derived CDR1 and CDR2 are SGHRS and YFSETQ. In DNA, the CDR3 is TGCGCCAGCAGCGGGACAGGGGGACCTGGAAACACCATATATTTT. Encoded protein: CASSGTGGPGNTIYF. Full variable domain (remainder filled in from reference TRBV5-1 and TRBJ1-3): KAGVTQTPRYLIKTRGQQVTLSCSPISGHRSVSWYQQTPGQGLQFLFEYFSETQRNKGNFPGRFSGRQFSNSRSEMNVSTLELGDSALYLCASSGTGGPGNTIYFGEGSWLTVV.

The chain employs TRBV3-1 (or the pseudogene TRBV3-2) and TRBJ1-1; 7 positions match TRBD1. CDR1 is LGHDT and CDR2 is YNNKEL in the germline V gene (reference sequence). Germline trimming cut 1 base from V and 2 bases from J; bases unmatched to any gene: 7. CDR3 length: 16 residues. In DNA form, the CDR3 reads TGTGCCAGCAGCCAAGGACAGGGCGTCTACAACACTGAAGCTTTCTTT. Amino acid sequence: CASSQGQGVYNTEAFF.

The V call is TRBV11-2, the J call TRBJ2-5; TRBD2 matches at 7 bases. This CDR3 spans 16 amino acids. The trim removed 5 bases at V and 5 bases at J, leaving 14 bases unmatched. Germline CDR1 is SGHAT and CDR2 is FQNNGV. The CDR3 sequence: CASSRTIARTRETQYF. The CDR3 DNA reads as TGTGCCAGCAGCAGAACGATAGCCCGGACTAGGGAGACCCAGTACTTC.

V is TRBV5-1 and J is TRBJ1-1; D possibly corresponds to TRBD1 (6 bases). V was shortened by 3 bases and J by 1 base, with 16 bases between the two germline ends. This CDR3 has 16 residues. CDR1 and CDR2 from the germline V gene are SGHRS and YFSETQ. As DNA, the CDR3 is TGCGCCAGCAGCTCACGCCCAGGGGTCTCGAACACTGAAGCTTTCTTT. This codes for CASSSRPGVSNTEAFF.

The chain is built from TRBV5-6 and TRBJ1-6, with TRBD1 matching over 11 bases. CDR1 is SGHDT and CDR2 is YYEEEE in the germline V gene. With V trimmed by 3 bases and J by 7 bases, 3 bases remained unmatched. The CDR3 is made up of 15 amino acids. The CDR3 bases are TGTGCCAGCAGCTGGGGGACAGGGGGGAATTCACCCCTCCACTTT. Translating it yields CASSWGTGGNSPLHF. The variable domain in full, completed from reference TRBV5-6 and TRBJ1-6, reads DAGVTQSPTHLIKTRGQQVTLRCSPKSGHDTVSWYQQALGQGPQFIFQYYEEEERQRGNFPDRFSGHQFPNYSSELNVNALLLGDSALYLCASSWGTGGNSPLHFGNGTRLTVT.

This CDR3 is CASSLPSGRPGELFF. The DNA for the CDR3 is TGTGCCAGCAGCTTGCCTAGCGGGAGACCCGGGGAGCTGTTTTTT. The chain couples TRBV5-4 to TRBJ2-2, with 10 bases lining up with TRBD2. In germline, CDR1 is SGHNT, CDR2 YYREEE (reference sequence). Germline trimming cut 1 base from V and 6 bases from J; bases unmatched to any gene: 3. The CDR3 consists of 15 residues. The full variable domain, completed using reference TRBV5-4 and TRBJ2-2, is ETGVTQSPTHLIKTRGQQVTLRCSSQSGHNTVSWYQQALGQGPQFIFQYYREEENGRGNFPPRFSGLQFPNYSSELNVNALELDDSALYLCASSLPSGRPGELFFGEGSRLTVL.

The rearrangement links TRBV6-5 to TRBJ2-1; D is perhaps TRBD1 (6 bases). Germline assignment: CDR1 MNHEY and CDR2 SVGAGI. The CDR3 spans 13 residues. Trimming pared 10 bases from V and 0 bases from J, leaving 10 bases between. The CDR3 loop reads CATGVFSYNEQFF. In nucleotides, the CDR3 is TGTGCCACAGGGGTCTTCTCCTACAATGAGCAGTTCTTC.

CDR3 loop: CASSFVGQELFF. In nucleotides, the CDR3 is TGTGCCAGCAGCTTTGTGGGCCAGGAACTTTTCTTT. The chain joins TRBV5-5 to TRBJ1-1; no clear D. The CDR3 covers 12 residues. Germline V lookup: CDR1 SGHKS, CDR2 YYEKEE (reference sequence). V gave up 2 bases and J gave up 13 bases, with 15 bases separating them.

CDR3 DNA: TGTGCCAGCAGCTTGGTGGGGAGGACAGATACGCAGTATTTT. Its translation is CASSLVGRTDTQYF. The chain recombines TRBV5-4 with TRBJ2-3; possible D gene TRBD2, 6 bases. CDR3 length: 14 amino acids. The germline V gene has CDR1 SGHNT and CDR2 YYREEE (reference sequence). The V end lost 0 bases, the J end lost 3 bases, and 8 bases lay between the germline ends.

The chain employs TRBV28 and TRBJ1-1; D is uncertain. CDR3 length: 14 amino acids. Germline V gene sequence: CDR1 MDHEN, CDR2 SYDVKM. Trimming left V 5 bases short and J 3 bases short, with 13 bases between. The CDR3 coding sequence is TGTGCCAGCAGTCCCCAGAAAACGCACACTGAAGCTTTCTTT. Its translation is CASSPQKTHTEAFF. Together with reference TRBV28 and TRBJ1-1, the CDR3 gives the full variable domain: DVKVTQSSRYLVKRTGEKVFLECVQDMDHENMFWYRQDPGLGLRLIYFSYDVKMKEKGDIPEGYSVSREKKERFSLILESASTNQTSMYLCASSPQKTHTEAFFGQGTRLTVV.

This clone was observed a few times. The chain carries TRBV5-6 and TRBJ2-7; D is perhaps TRBD2 (5 bases). Germline CDR1 reads SGHDT; CDR2 reads YYEEEE. Trimming removed 2 bases from V and 5 bases from J, with 11 bases in between. The CDR3 runs 13 residues. The DNA of the CDR3 is TGTGCCAGCAGCTTAATTACCGGGGACGAGCAGTACGTC. Encoded protein: CASSLITGDEQYV.

The rearrangement links TRBV6-5 to TRBJ2-7; D perhaps matches TRBD1 (6 bases). V was cut by 6 bases and J by 7 bases, with 10 bases left in between. Germline V lookup: CDR1 MNHEY, CDR2 SVGAGI. CDR3 size: 11 residues. DNA of the CDR3: TGTGCCAGCAGATCCACAGGGGAGCAGTACTTC. Protein product: CASRSTGEQYF.

V usage is TRBV6-5 and J usage is TRBJ1-1; maybe TRBD1 (6 bases). V lost 6 bases and J lost 4, with 18 bases in between. Per the germline V gene, CDR1 is MNHEY and CDR2 is SVGAGI. The CDR3 runs 15 residues. CDR3: CASSPRGGLGTEAFF. DNA for the CDR3: TGTGCCAGCAGCCCGAGGGGGGGATTAGGCACTGAAGCTTTCTTT.

This clone was found a few times. The chain couples TRBV27 to TRBJ1-6, with 9 bases fitting TRBD1. V lost 6 bases to trimming and J lost 6 bases; unmatched junction nucleotides: 6. Germline values: CDR1 MNHEY, CDR2 SMNVEV (reference sequence). CDR3 length equals 15 residues. This CDR3 is CASSPRDRANSPLHF. For the CDR3, the DNA is TGTGCCAGCAGCCCTCGGGACAGGGCTAATTCACCCCTCCACTTT.

The chain is built from TRBV19 and TRBJ1-5; the D gene is possibly TRBD1 (5 bases). V was clipped by 1 base and J by 5 bases, with 15 bases between them. The CDR3 length is 16 residues. CDR1 is LNHDA and CDR2 is SQIVND in the germline V gene (reference sequence). CDR3 loop: CASSIAGVRGDQPQHF. The DNA for the CDR3 is TGTGCCAGTAGTATAGCGGGGGTGCGGGGGGATCAGCCCCAGCATTTT.

V gene TRBV7-8 combines with J gene TRBJ2-2; 8 positions match TRBD2. Trimming at V came to 5 bases and at J to 6 bases, leaving 17 bases not matched to a gene. The CDR3 extends over 18 amino acids. From germline, CDR1 is SGHVS and CDR2 FQNEAQ. In DNA form, the CDR3 reads TGTGCCAGCAGCCTCTCAAGAGAGCGGGGGCTACTTGCCGGGGAGCTGTTTTTT. Residues: CASSLSRERGLLAGELFF.

The chain couples TRBV6-5 to TRBJ1-5; tentatively, D is TRBD1 (6 bases). This CDR3 contains 13 residues. The germline V and J ends were trimmed by 6 bases and 6 bases, with 12 bases remaining between them. CDR1 is MNHEY and CDR2 is SVGAGI in the germline V gene. CDR3 in amino acids: CASRDSSGQPQHF. The CDR3 DNA reads as TGTGCCAGCAGGGACAGTTCGGGTCAGCCCCAGCATTTT.

The J gene is TRBJ1-2, the V gene TRBV6-5, with TRBD1 identical over 8 bases. After removal of 2 bases from V and 7 bases from J, the junction contained 3 bases not matched to a gene. Per germline, CDR1 MNHEY and CDR2 SVGAGI. The CDR3 has 13 residues. Here the CDR3 reads CASSYAGGRGYTF. The CDR3 bases are TGTGCCAGCAGTTACGCAGGGGGCCGTGGCTACACCTTC.

The chain combines TRBV18 with TRBJ1-1; possibly TRBD1 for D (6 bases). Germline assignment: CDR1 KGHSH and CDR2 LQKENI. Trimming pared 3 bases from V and 4 bases from J, leaving 12 bases between. This CDR3 region has 14 residues. The CDR3 DNA is TGTGCCAGCTCACCCCGGGACATTAGCACTGAAGCTTTCTTT. It yields the protein CASSPRDISTEAFF.

V is TRBV27 and J is TRBJ2-1; TRBD1 matches 10 bases. CDR3 length: 18 amino acids. Trimming removed 4 bases from V and 8 bases from J; junction bases left unmatched: 17. The germline CDR1 and CDR2 sequences are MNHEY and SMNVEV (reference sequence). CDR3 DNA: TGTGCCAGCAGTTCACCCATAGATGGGACAGGGGTAACGGATGAGCAGTTCTTC. This sequence encodes CASSSPIDGTGVTDEQFF.

The chain recombines TRBV21-1 with TRBJ1-5; the table assigns TRBD1, which was not confirmed against the DNA. TRBV21-1 is a listed pseudogene. CDR3 length: 17 residues. In DNA form, the CDR3 reads TGTGCCAGCAGCAAAATCGGGGTGACAGGGACTAATCAGCCCCAGCATTTT. Residues: CASSKIGVTGTNQPQHF.